This is a list of T cell receptor beta chains from one sample in a study of T cells after yellow fever vaccination. Each CDR3 protein is one row after TCRdb ran MiXCR on the 5' RACE reads. This table has 450,000 to 550,000 distinct CDR3 sequences, around a fifth appearing once. The specimen was PBMCs, collected less than 25 days after the first yellow fever vaccination. Receptor source: a man aged 18 to 29 who received the YFV17D yellow fever vaccine. The CDR3 runs from the conserved cysteine through the conserved F or W. The order of the fields is J gene, D gene, V gene, clone size, CDR3 DNA, CDR3 protein. The D gene is left open where the match is weak. The size field is filled for only some rows; it gives once, few, many or a size class.

>TRBJ1-2|.|TRBV5-1|many
TGCGCCAGCAGCTTCGGTGTCGGGAGCGATGGCTACACCTTC
CASSFGVGSDGYTF
>TRBJ1-1|TRBD1|TRBV11-2|.
TGTGCCAGCAGCTTATCTTGGGACAGGGTCGGCACTGAAGCTTTCTTT
CASSLSWDRVGTEAFF
>TRBJ2-7|TRBD2|TRBV28|.
TGTGCCAGCAGTCCCGGAAGCGGGGGCTCGGACTACGAGCAGTACTTC
CASSPGSGGSDYEQYF
>TRBJ2-5|TRBD2|TRBV29-1|few
TGCAGCGTTGAAGCCCCAGGGAGGGGCCAAGAGACCCAGTACTTC
CSVEAPGRGQETQYF
>TRBJ2-2|TRBD2|TRBV19|few
TGTGCCAGTAGGACTAGCGGGGGGGCCGTCACCGGGGAGCTGTTTTTT
CASRTSGGAVTGELFF
>TRBJ1-2|.|TRBV30|few
TGTGCCTGGAGTGTACCGGGGTATGGCTACACCTTC
CAWSVPGYGYTF
>TRBJ2-1|.|TRBV29-1|many
TGCAGCGTTGGACGGCACGGACAGAGCTCCTACAATGAGCAGTTCTTC
CSVGRHGQSSYNEQFF
>TRBJ2-1|TRBD1|TRBV29-1|few
TGCAGCGTTGAAGCGTGGCGCTGGACAGGAAGACGACCCTCCTACAATGAGCAGTTCTTC
CSVEAWRWTGRRPSYNEQFF
>TRBJ1-6|TRBD1|TRBV20-1|.
TGCAGTGCTAGAGAACAGGGGTTATATTATTCACCCCTCCACTTT
CSAREQGLYYSPLHF
>TRBJ1-5|.|TRBV10-3|.
TGTGCCATCAGTGGGACGGATAGCAATCAGCCCCAGCATTTT
CAISGTDSNQPQHF
>TRBJ2-7|TRBD2|TRBV4-2|.
TGTGCCAGCAGCCAAGAGGCTAGCGGAGTCTACGAGCAGTACTTC
CASSQEASGVYEQYF
>TRBJ2-5|TRBD2|TRBV5-1|.
TGCGCCAGCAGGTCTGGCGGGGGGGCCGTGGAGACCCAGTACTTC
CASRSGGGAVETQYF
>TRBJ2-7|TRBD2|TRBV7-8|.
TGTGCCAGCAGCTCATCTTCCAGCGGGAACGAGCAGTACTTC
CASSSSSSGNEQYF
>TRBJ1-5|.|TRBV6-2/TRBV6-3|.
TGTGCCAGCAGTTTACGGTCCTATCAGCCCCAGCATTTT
CASSLRSYQPQHF
>TRBJ2-1|TRBD2|TRBV5-4|.
TGTGCCAGCAGCTTAACGCGGGGGAACAATGAGCAGTTCTTC
CASSLTRGNNEQFF
>TRBJ2-5|.|TRBV15|few
TGTGCCACCAGCAGAGACCCCAGAACGGGAGAGACCCAGTACTTC
CATSRDPRTGETQYF
>TRBJ1-1|.|TRBV19|.
TGTGCCAGTATTCAAACCGGGGGAGGGCTTGGTTGGACTGAAGCTTTCTTT
CASIQTGGGLGWTEAFF
>TRBJ1-5|.|TRBV5-1|.
TGCGCCAGCAGCTTAGCGGGGGGGAGCAATCAGCCCCAGCATTTT
CASSLAGGSNQPQHF
>TRBJ2-7|.|TRBV7-7|.
TGTGCCAGCAGCTTAGGAGCGGGCCCGTACTACGAGCAGTACTTC
CASSLGAGPYYEQYF
>TRBJ2-1|.|TRBV20-1|once
TGCAGTGCCTCTGGGGGGGGCCCAGGGGCGAGGAATGAGCAGTTCTTC
CSASGGGPGARNEQFF
>TRBJ1-2|.|TRBV6-2/TRBV6-3|few
TGTGCCAGCAGTTACCTTCGGACGGATAACTATGGCTACACCTTC
CASSYLRTDNYGYTF
>TRBJ2-1|TRBD1|TRBV7-2|.
TGTGCCAGCAGCTTAGTTCTTGGGACAGGGCACAATGAGCAGTTCTTC
CASSLVLGTGHNEQFF
>TRBJ2-1|TRBD2|TRBV7-2|.
TGTGCCAGCAGCTTAACTAGCGGGGGGGGCCTCGAGCAGTTCTTC
CASSLTSGGGLEQFF
>TRBJ2-3|TRBD2|TRBV20-1|.
TGCAGTGCTTCCCATACGGGGGGGAGGGCAGATACGCAGTATTTT
CSASHTGGRADTQYF
>TRBJ2-3|.|TRBV12-3/TRBV12-4|.
TGTGCCAGCAGTTTCAGGACTCCAGATACGCAGTATTTT
CASSFRTPDTQYF
>TRBJ2-2|.|TRBV6-1|.
TGTGCCAGCGAGGGGCAGGGCCACACCGGGGAGCTGTTTTTT
CASEGQGHTGELFF
>TRBJ2-2|.|TRBV6-5|few
TGTGCCAGCAGTTTACGGGCGTCCGGGGCCAATGATGGCGGGGAGCTGTTTTTT
CASSLRASGANDGGELFF
>TRBJ2-7|.|TRBV10-3|once
TGTGCCATCAGTGACAGCTCCTACGAGCAGTACTTC
CAISDSSYEQYF
>TRBJ1-1|.|TRBV24-1|few
TGTGCCACCAGTGATGGAGGAGGGGATAACACTGAAGCTTTCTTT
CATSDGGGDNTEAFF
>TRBJ1-1|.|TRBV7-3|.
TGTGCCAGCAGCCCGACTCCTGGGGGTGAAGCTTTCTTT
CASSPTPGGEAFF
>TRBJ1-1|TRBD1|TRBV7-8|many
TGTGCCAGCAGCCTGACAGGGCCGAACACTGAAGCTTTCTTT
CASSLTGPNTEAFF
>TRBJ1-1|.|TRBV29-1|.
TGCAGCGCCGACAAACCGCTGATGAACACTGAAGCTTTCTTT
CSADKPLMNTEAFF
>TRBJ2-5|TRBD2|TRBV6-1|.
TGTGCCAGCACCCCAGCGGGGCGGGAGACCCAGTACTTC
CASTPAGRETQYF
>TRBJ2-7|.|TRBV19|.
TGTGCCAGCGGGCCAGTTAACCCATACGAGCAGTACTTC
CASGPVNPYEQYF
>TRBJ2-1|.|TRBV29-1|.
TGCAGCGCTCGAGACCCTCCCTACAATGAGCAGTTCTTC
CSARDPPYNEQFF
>TRBJ2-7|.|TRBV20-1|few
TGCAGTGCTAGAGACAGCTCCTACGAGCAGTACTTC
CSARDSSYEQYF
>TRBJ2-1|.|TRBV12-3/TRBV12-4|few
TGTGCCAGCAGCTTGGTAACCTCCTACAATGAGCAGTTCTTC
CASSLVTSYNEQFF
>TRBJ2-3|TRBD1|TRBV13|few
TGTGCCAGCAGCTTACAGACAGGGGGCATGGATACGCAGTATTTT
CASSLQTGGMDTQYF
>TRBJ2-4|TRBD2|TRBV5-1|many
TGCGCCAGCAGCTTACTAGCGGGACTAGCCAAAAACATTCAGTACTTC
CASSLLAGLAKNIQYF
>TRBJ2-1|.|TRBV12-3/TRBV12-4|.
TGTGCCAGCAGGCTCGGGATCTACAATGAGCAGTTCTTC
CASRLGIYNEQFF
>TRBJ2-5|TRBD1|TRBV29-1|.
TGCAGCGTTGAAGGCCCCCGGGACAGAGAGACCCAGTACTTC
CSVEGPRDRETQYF
>TRBJ2-2|.|TRBV4-3|few
TGCGCCAGCAGCCAAGAGTTAGGGAACGGGGAGCTGTTTTTT
CASSQELGNGELFF
>TRBJ2-2|TRBD2|TRBV11-2|.
TGTGCCAGCAGCGGCGGGGGGCCTTACACCGGGGAGCTGTTTTTT
CASSGGGPYTGELFF
>TRBJ2-3|.|TRBV15|.
TGTGCCACCAGCAGAGTGCCCGGCGCTAGCACAGATACGCAGTATTTT
CATSRVPGASTDTQYF
>TRBJ1-2|.|TRBV10-3|.
TGTGCCATCAGTGAGTCGACTCGGCCCGAAGAAAACTATGGCTACACCTTC
CAISESTRPEENYGYTF
>TRBJ2-1|.|TRBV6-6|once
TGTGCCAGTAACATTTACAATGAGCAGTTCTTC
CASNIYNEQFF
>TRBJ2-1|.|TRBV5-1|few
TGCGCCAGCAGCGGCCGGACAGTGAATGAGCAGTTCTTC
CASSGRTVNEQFF
>TRBJ2-1|.|TRBV7-3|few
TGTGCCAGCAGCTTAACGGGCGAACAGTCCTATGAGCAGTTCTTC
CASSLTGEQSYEQFF
>TRBJ1-4|.|TRBV12-3/TRBV12-4|few
TGTGCCAGCAGCCCAAGGGTCACAACTAATGAAAAACTGTTTTTT
CASSPRVTTNEKLFF
>TRBJ1-6|TRBD1|TRBV5-1|.
TGCGCCAGCAGCTTTGGGACAGGGGACGGGAATTCACCCCTCCACTTT
CASSFGTGDGNSPLHF
>TRBJ2-2|TRBD1|TRBV5-4|.
TGTGCCAGCAGCGTAGACAGGGTGGGATTCACCGGGGAGCTGTTTTTT
CASSVDRVGFTGELFF
>TRBJ2-3|.|TRBV9|few
TGTGCCAGCAGCGTATTCCAGGGTGTTGATACGCAGTATTTT
CASSVFQGVDTQYF
>TRBJ1-5|TRBD1|TRBV6-1|.
TGTGCCAGCAGTAGAACTCAGGGGGCGACGCCTAATCAGCCCCAGCATTTT
CASSRTQGATPNQPQHF
>TRBJ2-3|TRBD2|TRBV10-3|few
TGTGCCATCCGGAGGCGGGGGGAATCTAGCACAGATACGCAGTATTTT
CAIRRRGESSTDTQYF
>TRBJ2-2|.|TRBV4-1|.
TGCGCCAGCAGCCAAGATGGGGACGGACGGGCCGGGGAGCTGTTTTTT
CASSQDGDGRAGELFF
>TRBJ1-1|.|TRBV7-9|.
TGTGCCAGCAGCTCGGGCGGCGTAGGTGGTGAAGCTTTCTTT
CASSSGGVGGEAFF
>TRBJ2-6|.|TRBV21-1|.
TGTGCCAGCAGCATCATCGGGGACTCTGGGGCCAACGTCCTGACTTTC
CASSIIGDSGANVLTF
>TRBJ2-3|.|TRBV30|many
TGTGCCTGGAGTGTACCTGGGGGGGCACATACGCAGTATTTT
CAWSVPGGAHTQYF
>TRBJ1-5|.|TRBV18|few
TGTGCCAGCTCACGACAGGCAAGCAATCAGCCCCAGCATTTT
CASSRQASNQPQHF
>TRBJ1-2|.|TRBV5-1|many
TGCGCCAGCAGCTTGGACAGGGACTATGGCTACACCTTC
CASSLDRDYGYTF